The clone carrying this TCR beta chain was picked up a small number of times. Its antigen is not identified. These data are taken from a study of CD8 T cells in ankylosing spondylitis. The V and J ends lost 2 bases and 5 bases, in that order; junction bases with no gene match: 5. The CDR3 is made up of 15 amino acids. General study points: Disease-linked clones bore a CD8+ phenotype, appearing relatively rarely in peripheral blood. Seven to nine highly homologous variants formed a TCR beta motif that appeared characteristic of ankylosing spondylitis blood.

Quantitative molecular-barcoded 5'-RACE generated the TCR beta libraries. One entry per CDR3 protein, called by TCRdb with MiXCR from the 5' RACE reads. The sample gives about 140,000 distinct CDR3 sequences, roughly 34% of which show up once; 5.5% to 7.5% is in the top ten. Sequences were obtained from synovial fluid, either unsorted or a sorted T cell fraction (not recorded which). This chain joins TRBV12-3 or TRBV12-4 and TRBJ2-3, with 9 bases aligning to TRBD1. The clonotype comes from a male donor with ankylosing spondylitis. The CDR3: CASSLPGQGVDTQYF. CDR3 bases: TGTGCCAGCAGTTTACCGGGACAGGGTGTAGATACGCAGTATTTT.